This T cell receptor (beta chain) was sequenced in a study of OX40 agonist ivuxolimab in advanced cancers. Overall study context: An anti-OX40 (CD134) antibody with agonistic activity, ivuxolimab, was administered to patients.

As for this clone: The antigen is unknown.

Study-wide findings and caveats: The study did not work out the antigen specificity of the expanded peripheral T cells.

This CDR3 is built from 14 residues. Germline V gene sequence: CDR1 SGHNT, CDR2 YENEEA. V trimming: 3 bases; J trimming: 0 bases; junction bases outside the gene matches: 2. Libraries were prepared by immunoSEQ multiplex PCR; TCRdb keeps only in-frame clonotypes and omits some of them. The sample holds about 40,000 clones; 87% are singletons and the top ten take roughly 3.6%. The V and J genes are TRBV11-3 and TRBJ2-7; 7 positions match TRBD1. The sequencing here drew on CD4+ or CD8+ T cells sorted from blood, taken in a trial of the OX40 agonist ivuxolimab. The source of this sequence is an adult with an advanced solid tumor such as melanoma, head and neck, liver or kidney cancer. CDR3 region: CASSFRGHSYEQYF. Here the CDR3 DNA reads TGTGCCAGCAGCTTTAGGGGGCACTCCTACGAGCAGTACTTC.